One and the same sample provided the 15 T cell receptor beta chains below, sequenced in a study of STAT5B mutations in CD4+ large granular lymphocyte leukemia. Sequencing used immunoSEQ multiplex PCR; TCRdb keeps in-frame clones, though not all of them. This sample yields just under 20,000 clones, of which less than 85% are seen a single time; under 15% belongs to the top ten. Sequenced material: CD4+ T cells from blood buffy coats. Receptor source: a human donor in good health.

The rearrangement links TRBV4-2 to TRBJ2-2; D unresolved. This CDR3 spans 12 amino acids. Germline CDR1 is LGHNA and CDR2 is YNFKEQ. Trimming pared 8 bases from V and 4 bases from J, leaving 8 bases between. The CDR3 region is CASSVFTGELFF. The CDR3 DNA is TGTGCCAGCTCGGTTTTCACCGGGGAGCTGTTTTTT.

This rearrangement joins TRBV27 to TRBJ2-1; D is ambiguous. The length of the CDR3 is 14 residues. Germline lookup yields CDR1 MNHEY and CDR2 SMNVEV (reference sequence). Trimming cost V 8 bases and J 12 bases, with 23 bases left between them. CDR3 residues: CASLSLTADPTQFF. For the CDR3, the DNA is TGTGCCAGCCTCTCCCTAACGGCGGACCCCACGCAGTTCTTC.

V usage is TRBV19 and J usage is TRBJ2-7; maybe TRBD1 (5 bases). V lost 3 bases, J lost 3 bases, and 18 bases lay in between. The CDR3 is 16 residues long. Germline assignment: CDR1 LNHDA and CDR2 SQIVND (reference sequence). CDR3 sequence: CASSIKGETGSYEQYF. The CDR3 DNA reads TGTGCCAGTAGTATTAAAGGGGAAACAGGAAGCTACGAGCAGTACTTC.

The V and J genes are TRBV30 and TRBJ1-4, with unresolved D. CDR1 GTSNPN and CDR2 SVGIG come from the germline V gene (reference sequence). V was shortened by 3 bases and J by 4 bases, with 9 bases between the two germline ends. The CDR3 spans 13 residues. CDR3 in DNA: TGTGCCTGGAGCCGCGGAATTAATGAAAAACTGTTTTTT. Translating it yields CAWSRGINEKLFF.

This clone was observed once. V gene TRBV10-3 combines with J gene TRBJ1-2, with D maybe TRBD1 (6 bases). This CDR3 region has 15 residues. V lost 6 bases, J lost 2 bases, and 16 bases lay in between. Per germline, CDR1 ENHRY and CDR2 SYGVKD. CDR3 bases: TGTGCCATCAGCCCGGGGGACACCTTAAACTATGGCTACACCTTC. It is translated as CAISPGDTLNYGYTF.

The chain employs TRBV2 and TRBJ2-1; 8 nucleotides line up with TRBD2. Germline CDR1 reads SNHLY; CDR2 reads FYNNEI. The CDR3 is made up of 14 amino acids. The J segment lost 9 bases and the V segment lost 7 bases, leaving 11 bases of the junction unmatched. In nucleotides, the CDR3 is TGTGCCAGCATTCTGACTAGCGTGAATGCTGAGCAGTTCTTC. It specifies CASILTSVNAEQFF. Based on the CDR3 plus reference TRBV2 and TRBJ2-1, the full variable domain is EPEVTQTPSHQVTQMGQEVILRCVPISNHLYFYWYRQILGQKVEFLVSFYNNEISEKSEIFDDQFSVERPDGSNFTLKIRSTKLEDSAMYFCASILTSVNAEQFFGPGTRLTVL.

The gene calls are TRBV9 and TRBJ2-6; maybe TRBD1 (6 bases). The germline V and J ends were trimmed by 3 bases and 0 bases, with 13 bases remaining between them. Per germline, CDR1 SGDLS and CDR2 YYNGEE. The CDR3 extends over 17 amino acids. DNA for the CDR3: TGTGCCAGCAGCGCCGGACAGCGGAGCTCTGGGGCCAACGTCCTGACTTTC. Its protein is CASSAGQRSSGANVLTF.

By proportion, this clone is medium-sized. The V and J genes are TRBV7-9 and TRBJ2-7; unclear D gene. Germline CDR1 reads SEHNR; CDR2 reads FQNEAQ (reference sequence). The CDR3 runs to 13 residues. Trimming pared 2 bases from V and 3 bases from J, leaving 8 bases between. CDR3 coding DNA: TGTGCCAGCAGCTTATCTCTCGGCTACGAGCAGTACTTC. Translated: CASSLSLGYEQYF.

This sequence joins TRBV5-6 and TRBJ2-2; D is unclear. V was trimmed by 0 bases and J by 6 bases, leaving 3 bases between them. Per the germline V gene, CDR1 is SGHDT and CDR2 is YYEEEE. The CDR3 contains 12 residues. As DNA, the CDR3 is TGTGCCAGCAGCTTGGGCCCCGGGGAGCTGTTTTTT. It translates to CASSLGPGELFF. The full variable domain, with the rest looked up from reference TRBV5-6 and TRBJ2-2, is DAGVTQSPTHLIKTRGQQVTLRCSPKSGHDTVSWYQQALGQGPQFIFQYYEEEERQRGNFPDRFSGHQFPNYSSELNVNALLLGDSALYLCASSLGPGELFFGEGSRLTVL.

CDR3: CASSQAGTSRENEQFF. The CDR3 region has the DNA TGTGCCAGCAGCCAAGCCGGGACTAGTCGGGAGAATGAGCAGTTCTTC. V is TRBV11-3 and J is TRBJ2-1; 8 positions match TRBD2. V was pared by 5 bases and J by 7 bases, with 13 bases of the junction left unmatched. Germline-derived CDR1 and CDR2 are SGHNT and YENEEA. The CDR3 spans 16 residues.

This chain connects TRBV2 to TRBJ2-7, with D possibly TRBD1 on 5 matching bases. V was clipped by 4 bases and J by 3 bases, with 10 bases between them. The germline V gene encodes CDR1 SNHLY and CDR2 FYNNEI. The CDR3 covers 13 residues. In DNA form, the CDR3 reads TGTGCCAGCAGTGGACAGACCTACTACGAGCAGTACTTC. It translates to CASSGQTYYEQYF.

The chain is built from TRBV11-3 and TRBJ2-1, with D perhaps TRBD2 (6 bases). Germline-derived CDR1 and CDR2 are SGHNT and YENEEA. This CDR3 is 14 amino acids long. V was cut by 1 base and J by 9 bases, with 13 bases left in between. The chain's CDR3 is CASSLVTGGSEQFF. The CDR3 DNA reads TGTGCCAGCAGCTTAGTTACTGGGGGGAGTGAGCAGTTCTTC. Together with reference TRBV11-3 and TRBJ2-1, the CDR3 gives the full variable domain: EAGVVQSPRYKIIEKKQPVAFWCNPISGHNTLYWYLQNLGQGPELLIRYENEEAVDDSQLPKDRFSAERLKGVDSTLKIQPAELGDSAVYLCASSLVTGGSEQFFGPGTRLTVL.

This clone was seen a handful of times. The J gene is TRBJ1-2, the V gene TRBV11-2, with D perhaps matching TRBD1 (6 bases). CDR1 and CDR2 from the germline V gene are SGHAT and FQNNGV. CDR3 length: 13 residues. The germline V and J ends were trimmed by 6 bases and 6 bases, with 14 bases remaining between them. In DNA form, the CDR3 reads TGTGCCAGCAGGGTACCGTGGGACAATGGCTACACCTTC. It codes for CASRVPWDNGYTF.

The rearrangement uses TRBV4-2 and TRBJ1-5; the D is unclear. Germline CDR1 is LGHNA and CDR2 is YNFKEQ. The CDR3 has 16 residues. The germline V and J ends were trimmed by 0 bases and 2 bases, with 11 bases remaining between them. The CDR3 DNA follows: TGTGCCAGCAGCCAAGATGAGAGGGCTGGCAATCAGCCCCAGCATTTT. This gives the protein CASSQDERAGNQPQHF.

This clone was detected only a few times. The V gene is TRBV11-2, the J gene TRBJ2-4; 7 bases agree with TRBD1. The germline gives CDR1 SGHAT, CDR2 FQNNGV. Unmatched junction bases numbered 2, after V lost 3 bases and J lost 3 bases. This CDR3 has 14 residues. For the CDR3, the DNA is TGTGCCAGCAGCTTTTCAGGGGGCAAAAACATTCAGTACTTC. Amino acids: CASSFSGGKNIQYF.